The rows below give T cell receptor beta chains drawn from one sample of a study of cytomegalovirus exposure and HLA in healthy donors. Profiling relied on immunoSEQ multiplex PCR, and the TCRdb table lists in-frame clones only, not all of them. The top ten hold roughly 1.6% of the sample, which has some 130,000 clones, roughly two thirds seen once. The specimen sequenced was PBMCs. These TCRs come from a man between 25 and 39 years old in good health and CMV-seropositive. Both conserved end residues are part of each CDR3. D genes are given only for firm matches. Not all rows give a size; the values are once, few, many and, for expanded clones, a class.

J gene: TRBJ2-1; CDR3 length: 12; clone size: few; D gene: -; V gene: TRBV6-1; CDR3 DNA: TGTGCCAGCGGAGACTACTACAATGAGCAGTTCTTC; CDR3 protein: CASGDYYNEQFF
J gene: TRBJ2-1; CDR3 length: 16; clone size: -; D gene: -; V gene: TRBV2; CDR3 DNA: TGTGCCAGCAGTGCTCAAGGCGGGAATACCTACAATGAGCAGTTCTTC; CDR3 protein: CASSAQGGNTYNEQFF
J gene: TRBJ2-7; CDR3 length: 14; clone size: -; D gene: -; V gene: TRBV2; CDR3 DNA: TGTGCCACAGCAGTGGGTCAGGCCCACTACGAGCAGTACTTC; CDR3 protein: CATAVGQAHYEQYF
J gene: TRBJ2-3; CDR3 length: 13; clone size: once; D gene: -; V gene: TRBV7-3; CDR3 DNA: TGTGCCAGCAGCCGAGGAATCACAGATACGCAGTATTTT; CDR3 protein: CASSRGITDTQYF
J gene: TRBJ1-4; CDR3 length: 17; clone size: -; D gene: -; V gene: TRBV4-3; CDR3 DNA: TGCGCCAGCAGCCAAGGTCTTCTAGGAAACTCTAATGAAAAACTGTTTTTT; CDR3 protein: CASSQGLLGNSNEKLFF
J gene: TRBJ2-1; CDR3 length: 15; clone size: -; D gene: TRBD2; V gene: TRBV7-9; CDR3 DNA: TGTGCCAGCAGCTGGACTAGCTCTGGTTCGAGTGAGCAGTTCTTC; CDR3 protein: CASSWTSSGSSEQFF
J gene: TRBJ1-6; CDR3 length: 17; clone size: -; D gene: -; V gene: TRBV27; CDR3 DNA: TGTGCCAGCAGTCTTTTGCCACAGGGAGTTTTGTATTCACCCCTCCACTTT; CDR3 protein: CASSLLPQGVLYSPLHF
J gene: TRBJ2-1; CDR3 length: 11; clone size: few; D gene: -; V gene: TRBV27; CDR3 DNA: TGTGCCAGCACCGGATGGAGTGGGCAGTTCTTC; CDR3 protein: CASTGWSGQFF
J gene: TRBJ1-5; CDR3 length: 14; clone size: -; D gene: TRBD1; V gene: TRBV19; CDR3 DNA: TGTGCCAGTAGTATGTCAGGGGGCGGGCGGCCCCAGCATTTT; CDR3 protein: CASSMSGGGRPQHF
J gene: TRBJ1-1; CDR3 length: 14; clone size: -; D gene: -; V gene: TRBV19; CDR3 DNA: TGTGCCAGTAGTAGTTGGGGCAGGGTCGAGGAAGCTTTCTTT; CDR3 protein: CASSSWGRVEEAFF
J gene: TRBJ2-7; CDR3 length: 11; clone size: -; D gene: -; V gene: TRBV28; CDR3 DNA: TGTGCCAGCAGGACCAGGGGCGAGCAGTACTTC; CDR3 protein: CASRTRGEQYF
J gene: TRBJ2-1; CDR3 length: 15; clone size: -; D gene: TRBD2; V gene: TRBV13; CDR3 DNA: TGTGCCAGCGGCCTGAACGGAGCCAGTGGGGGGGGGCAGTTCTTC; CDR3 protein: CASGLNGASGGGQFF
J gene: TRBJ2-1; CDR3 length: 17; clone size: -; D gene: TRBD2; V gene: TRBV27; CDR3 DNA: TGTGCCAGCAGTTGGGACTATATAGAGGGCTCCTACAATGAGCAGTTCTTC; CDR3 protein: CASSWDYIEGSYNEQFF
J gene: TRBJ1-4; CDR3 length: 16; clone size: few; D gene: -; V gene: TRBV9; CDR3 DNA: TGTGCCAGCAGCCTTCTAGGACAGCCCACTAATGAAAAACTGTTTTTT; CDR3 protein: CASSLLGQPTNEKLFF
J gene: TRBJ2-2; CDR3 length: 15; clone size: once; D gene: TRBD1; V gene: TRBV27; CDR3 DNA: TGTGCCAGCAGTATCAGGGGGCCGAACACCGGGGAGCTGTTTTTT; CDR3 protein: CASSIRGPNTGELFF
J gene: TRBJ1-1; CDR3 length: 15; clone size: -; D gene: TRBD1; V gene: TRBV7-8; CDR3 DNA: TGTGCCAGCAGCTTCAGAGGGGGCGATAACACTGAAGCTTTCTTT; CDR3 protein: CASSFRGGDNTEAFF
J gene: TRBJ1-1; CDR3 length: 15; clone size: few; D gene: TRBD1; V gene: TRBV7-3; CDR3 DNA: TGTGCCAGCAGCTTAACAGGGGGCGCGGACACTGAAGCTTTCTTT; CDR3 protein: CASSLTGGADTEAFF
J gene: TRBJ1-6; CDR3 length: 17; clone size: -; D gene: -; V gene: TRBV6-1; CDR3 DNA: TGTGCCAGCAGTGAACGGACCGGGGTTGGGAATAATTCACCCCTCCACTTT; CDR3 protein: CASSERTGVGNNSPLHF
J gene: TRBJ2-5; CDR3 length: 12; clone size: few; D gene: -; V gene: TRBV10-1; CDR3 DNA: TGCGACATCGACAGCTACGAAGAGACCCAGTACTTC; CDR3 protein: CDIDSYEETQYF
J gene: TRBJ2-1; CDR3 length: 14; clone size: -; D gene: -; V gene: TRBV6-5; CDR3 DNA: TGTGCCAGCACCGTGACAGGAACTCACAATGAGCAGTTCTTC; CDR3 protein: CASTVTGTHNEQFF
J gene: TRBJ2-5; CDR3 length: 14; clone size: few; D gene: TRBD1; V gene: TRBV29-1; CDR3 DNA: TGCAGCGTTGAGGCGGGACAGGGGGCGAAGACCCAGTACTTC; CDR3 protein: CSVEAGQGAKTQYF
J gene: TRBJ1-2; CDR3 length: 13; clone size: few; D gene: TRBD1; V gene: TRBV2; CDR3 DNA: TGTGCCAGCACCCGGGACAGGGTTTATGGCTACACCTTC; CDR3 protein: CASTRDRVYGYTF
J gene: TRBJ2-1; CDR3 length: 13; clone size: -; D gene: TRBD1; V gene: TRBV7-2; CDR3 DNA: TGTGCCAGCAGCAGGGACAGGGTAAAAGAGCAGTTCTTC; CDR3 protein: CASSRDRVKEQFF
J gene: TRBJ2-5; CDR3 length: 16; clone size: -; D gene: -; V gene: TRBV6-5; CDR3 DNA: TGTGCCAGCAGTTACTCCTTTGAGGGATCCCAAGAGACCCAGTACTTC; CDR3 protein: CASSYSFEGSQETQYF
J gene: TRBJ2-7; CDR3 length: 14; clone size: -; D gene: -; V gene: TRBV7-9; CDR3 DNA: TGTGCCAGCAGCTTAAGCAGGGTTATGTACGAGCAGTACTTC; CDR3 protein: CASSLSRVMYEQYF
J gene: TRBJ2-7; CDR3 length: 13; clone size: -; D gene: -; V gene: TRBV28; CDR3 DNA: TGTGCCAGCAGTTCGGAGATCTTGGATGAGCAGTACTTC; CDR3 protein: CASSSEILDEQYF
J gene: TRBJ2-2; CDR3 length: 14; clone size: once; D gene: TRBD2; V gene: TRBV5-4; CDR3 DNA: TGTGCCAGCAGCGGGCTAGCGGGCACCGGGGAGCTGTTTTTT; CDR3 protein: CASSGLAGTGELFF
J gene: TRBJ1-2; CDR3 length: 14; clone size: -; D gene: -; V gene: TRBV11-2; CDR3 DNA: TGTGCCAGCAGCTTTGGGCCAGGAAACTATGGCTACACCTTC; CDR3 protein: CASSFGPGNYGYTF
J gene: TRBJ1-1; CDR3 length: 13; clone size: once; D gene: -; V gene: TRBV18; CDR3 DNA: TGTGCCAGCTCACCACTTGAGGGATTTGAAGCTTTCTTT; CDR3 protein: CASSPLEGFEAFF
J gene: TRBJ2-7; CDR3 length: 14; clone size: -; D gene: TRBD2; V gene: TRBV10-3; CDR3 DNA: TGTGCCATCAGTACGACTAGCGGGAGCTACGAGCAGTACTTC; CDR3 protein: CAISTTSGSYEQYF
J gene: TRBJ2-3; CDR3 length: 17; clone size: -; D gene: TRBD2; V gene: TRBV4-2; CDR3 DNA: TGTGCCAGCAGCCAAGGCTTCCCTAGCGGGGTCAGTAATACGCAGTATTTT; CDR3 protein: CASSQGFPSGVSNTQYF
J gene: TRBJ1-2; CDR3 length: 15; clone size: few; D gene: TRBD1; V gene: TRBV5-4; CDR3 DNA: TGTGCCAGCAGCTTTTTGGCAAACCCAGGGGGTGGCTACACCTTC; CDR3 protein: CASSFLANPGGGYTF
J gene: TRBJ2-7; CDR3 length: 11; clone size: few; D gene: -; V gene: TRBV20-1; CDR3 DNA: TGCAGTGCCCCTTTAAACTACGAGCAGTACTTC; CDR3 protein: CSAPLNYEQYF
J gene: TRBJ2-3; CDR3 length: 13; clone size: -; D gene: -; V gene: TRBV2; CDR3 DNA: TGTGCCAGCAGTGAGACTAGATGGGATACGCAGTATTTT; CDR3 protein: CASSETRWDTQYF
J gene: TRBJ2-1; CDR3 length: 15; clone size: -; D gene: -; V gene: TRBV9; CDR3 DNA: TGTGCCAGCAGCGTAGAAGACTACTCCTACAATGAGCAGTTCTTC; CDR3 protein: CASSVEDYSYNEQFF
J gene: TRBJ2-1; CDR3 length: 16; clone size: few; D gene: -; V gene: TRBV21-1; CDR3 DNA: TGTGCCAGCAGCAAAGGGGTCAGACTAGCTAGTAATGAGCAGTTCTTC; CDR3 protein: CASSKGVRLASNEQFF
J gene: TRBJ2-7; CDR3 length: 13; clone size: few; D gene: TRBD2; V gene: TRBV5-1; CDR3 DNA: TGCGCCAGCGGACTAGCGGGAGGTTACGAGCAGTACTTC; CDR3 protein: CASGLAGGYEQYF
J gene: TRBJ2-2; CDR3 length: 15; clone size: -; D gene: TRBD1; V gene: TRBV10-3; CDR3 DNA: TGTGCCATCAGGTTGGGACAGGGTGACACCGGGGAGCTGTTTTTT; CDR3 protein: CAIRLGQGDTGELFF
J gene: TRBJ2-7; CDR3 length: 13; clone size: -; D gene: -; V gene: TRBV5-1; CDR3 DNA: TGCGCCAGCAGCTTGGAGCGTACTAACGAGCAGTACTTC; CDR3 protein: CASSLERTNEQYF
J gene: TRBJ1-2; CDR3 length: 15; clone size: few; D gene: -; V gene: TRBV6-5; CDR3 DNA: TGTGCCAGCAGTCAACAGGGTAGAAACTCCTATGGCTACACCTTC; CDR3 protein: CASSQQGRNSYGYTF
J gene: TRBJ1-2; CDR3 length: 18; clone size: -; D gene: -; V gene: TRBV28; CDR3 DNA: TGTGCCAGCAGTTTAAGACTTATCTACACGCTATCTGACTATGGCTACACCTTC; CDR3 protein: CASSLRLIYTLSDYGYTF
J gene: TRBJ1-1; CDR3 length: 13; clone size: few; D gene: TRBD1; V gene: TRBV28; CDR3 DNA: TGTGCCAGCAGCAACAGGGGGAACACTGAAGCTTTCTTT; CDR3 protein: CASSNRGNTEAFF
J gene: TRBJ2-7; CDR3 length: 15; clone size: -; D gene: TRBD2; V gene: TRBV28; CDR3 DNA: TGTGCCAGCAATTCATTAGCGGGAGCCCGTTACGAGCAGTACTTC; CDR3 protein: CASNSLAGARYEQYF
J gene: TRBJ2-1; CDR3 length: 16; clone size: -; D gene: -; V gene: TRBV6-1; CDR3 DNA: TGTGCCAGCAGTGAAATCCAGGGGTACCCTTACAATGAGCAGTTCTTC; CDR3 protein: CASSEIQGYPYNEQFF
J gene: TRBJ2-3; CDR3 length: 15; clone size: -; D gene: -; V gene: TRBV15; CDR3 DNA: TGTGCCACCAGCAGAGTCTCTTCCCTCACAGATACGCAGTATTTT; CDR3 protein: CATSRVSSLTDTQYF
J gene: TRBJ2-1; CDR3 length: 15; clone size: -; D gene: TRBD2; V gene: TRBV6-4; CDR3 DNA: TGTGCCAGCAGTGACTCGAGCGGGAGTATATATGAGCAGTTCTTC; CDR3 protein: CASSDSSGSIYEQFF
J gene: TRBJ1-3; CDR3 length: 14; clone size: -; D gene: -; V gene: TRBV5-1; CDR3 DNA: TGCGCCAGCAGCTTGGGGCAGACTGGAAACACCATATATTTT; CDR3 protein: CASSLGQTGNTIYF
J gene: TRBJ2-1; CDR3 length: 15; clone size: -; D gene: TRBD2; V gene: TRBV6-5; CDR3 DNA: TGTGCCAGCAGTTCTAGCGGCTCCTCCTACAATGAGCAGTTCTTC; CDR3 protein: CASSSSGSSYNEQFF
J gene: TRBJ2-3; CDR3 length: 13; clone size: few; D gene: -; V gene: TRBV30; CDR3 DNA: TGTGCCTGGACAGGGATTAGCAGAGATACGCAGTATTTT; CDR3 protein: CAWTGISRDTQYF
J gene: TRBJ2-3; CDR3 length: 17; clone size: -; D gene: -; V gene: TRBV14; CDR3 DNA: TGTGCCAGCAGCCAGCCCCATGACGGGTTAGTAGGAGATACGCAGTATTTT; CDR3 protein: CASSQPHDGLVGDTQYF
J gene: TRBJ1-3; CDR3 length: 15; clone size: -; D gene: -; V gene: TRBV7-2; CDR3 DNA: TGTGCCAGCAGCCTGTCGGGGGTGTCTGGAAACACCATATATTTT; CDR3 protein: CASSLSGVSGNTIYF
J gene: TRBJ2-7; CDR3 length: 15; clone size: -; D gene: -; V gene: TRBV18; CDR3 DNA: TGTGCCAGCTCACACTCTATTGAAAACTCCTACGAGCAGTACTTC; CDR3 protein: CASSHSIENSYEQYF
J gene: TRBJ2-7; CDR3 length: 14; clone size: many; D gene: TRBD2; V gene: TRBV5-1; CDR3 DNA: TGCGCCAGCAGCCCCGGGCGGGAGGACTACGAGCAGTACTTC; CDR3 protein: CASSPGREDYEQYF